This TCR beta chain appears in the sequencing data of a study of blood T cell repertoires in COVID-19. Study in general: The United States, Italy and Spain were the sources of the acute and convalescent COVID-19 samples.

Method: immunoSEQ multiplex PCR; TCRdb's copy keeps in-frame clones and lacks some. There are 85,000 to 120,000 clones in the sample; around 80% occur only once, and more than 13% lies in the top ten. After removal of 6 bases from V and 6 bases from J, the junction contained 4 bases not matched to a gene. Germline V CDR1 and CDR2: MDHEN, SYDVKM. This CDR3 is built from 14 residues. The sequenced material came from peripheral blood. This receptor was obtained from a woman aged 55-70 years with acute or convalescent COVID-19. The rearrangement joins TRBV28 to TRBJ2-1, with 11 positions matching TRBD2. The CDR3: CASSLAGGSNEQFF. CDR3 nucleotides: TGTGCCAGCAGCCTAGCGGGAGGAAGCAATGAGCAGTTCTTC.